Below, 10 T cell receptor beta chains from the same sample are listed, as sequenced in a study of blood T cell repertoires in COVID-19. Measured with immunoSEQ multiplex PCR; TCRdb has only the in-frame clones, and not every one. The sample shows roughly 67,000 clones, around 85% of them seen only once. What was sequenced was peripheral blood. The origin of the receptors is a man aged 45-65 years with acute or convalescent COVID-19.

This chain uses TRBV27 with TRBJ2-7, with 10 positions matching TRBD1. Trimming took 8 bases from V and 6 from J; bases not matched to a gene: 7. CDR1 MNHEY and CDR2 SMNVEV come from the germline V gene (reference sequence). This CDR3 region has 13 residues. The CDR3 bases are TGTGCCAGCTCCGGACAGGGGGTGGTCGAGCAGTACGTC. Protein sequence: CASSGQGVVEQYV.

The sample holds one count of this clone. The V gene is TRBV10-3, the J gene TRBJ1-5; D gene ambiguous. CDR3 length: 12 amino acids. Deletions cut 7 bases from V and 2 bases from J, with 6 bases between. Germline loops: CDR1 ENHRY, CDR2 SYGVKD. This chain's CDR3 is CAIKEGNQPQHF. The CDR3 nucleotides read TGTGCCATCAAGGAGGGCAATCAGCCCCAGCATTTT.

The chain joins TRBV4-1 to TRBJ1-2, with TRBD1 matching 8 bases. The CDR3 length is 17 residues. Trimming removed 3 bases from V and 4 bases from J; junction bases left unmatched: 13. Germline V gene lookup returns CDR1 MGHRA and CDR2 YSYEKL. The CDR3 loop is CASSQKSGQAKIYGYTF. CDR3 DNA: TGCGCCAGCAGCCAGAAATCGGGACAGGCCAAGATCTATGGCTACACCTTC.

V gene TRBV4-2 combines with J gene TRBJ1-5; 7 bases line up with TRBD1. The CDR3 spans 16 residues. Losses at the gene ends were 2 bases for V and 4 bases for J; bases not matched to a gene: 8. CDR1 is LGHNA and CDR2 is YNFKEQ in the germline V gene. CDR3 protein: CASSQQLSTGNQPQHF. DNA for the CDR3: TGTGCCAGCAGCCAACAACTATCGACAGGGAATCAGCCCCAGCATTTT.

CDR3 protein: CASSLVRQDNSPLHF. The DNA of the CDR3 is TGTGCCAGCAGCTTAGTTCGGCAGGATAATTCACCCCTCCACTTT. The genes are TRBV7-8 and TRBJ1-6; D uncertain. Trimming removed 1 base at V and 5 bases at J, with 9 bases between. The CDR3 spans 15 residues. Germline loops: CDR1 SGHVS, CDR2 FQNEAQ.

The chain recombines TRBV5-1 with TRBJ1-3, with 8 bases matching TRBD1. Germline CDR1 is SGHRS and CDR2 is YFSETQ. The CDR3 has 15 amino acids. With 3 bases clipped from V and 2 bases from J, the junction kept 4 bases outside the gene matches. The CDR3 sequence is CASSSQGATGNTIYF. The CDR3 coding sequence is TGCGCCAGCAGCTCTCAGGGGGCTACTGGAAACACCATATATTTT.

The chain is built from TRBV6-5 and TRBJ2-3; TRBD1 is a possible D gene (5 bases). CDR1 and CDR2 (germline): MNHEY, SVGAGI. Trimming shortened V by 7 bases and J by 4 bases, and 15 bases separated the two germline ends. This CDR3 has 14 residues. The CDR3 protein is CASTTAGSSDTQYF. The CDR3 bases are TGTGCCAGCACGACAGCAGGGTCATCAGATACGCAGTATTTT.

The rearrangement links TRBV14 to TRBJ1-2; TRBD1 matches 9 bases. The CDR3 contains 16 residues. CDR1 and CDR2 (germline): SGHDN, FVKESK. The trim removed 5 bases at V and 2 bases at J, leaving 9 bases unmatched. CDR3 coding DNA: TGTGCCAGCAGCAAGGAGGCGGGACAGGGAAACTATGGCTACACCTTC. This codes for CASSKEAGQGNYGYTF.

V usage is TRBV15 and J usage is TRBJ1-4; 8 bases agree with TRBD1. The CDR3 extends over 13 amino acids. Trimming at V came to 7 bases and at J to 8 bases, leaving 6 bases not matched to a gene. Germline V CDR1 and CDR2: LNHNV, YYDKDF (reference sequence). The CDR3 spells CATKGGDREKLFF. CDR3 DNA sequence: TGTGCCACCAAAGGAGGGGACAGGGAAAAACTGTTTTTT.

CDR3 residues: CASSLTGAPGTDTQYF. The CDR3 DNA follows: TGTGCCAGCAGCCTGACAGGAGCGCCGGGCACAGATACGCAGTATTTT. This chain links TRBV3-1 (or the pseudogene TRBV3-2) with TRBJ2-3; TRBD1 might be the D (6 bases). V was pared by 4 bases and J by 1 base, with 15 bases between. CDR3 size: 16 residues. The germline CDR1 and CDR2 sequences are LGHDT and YNNKEL (reference sequence).